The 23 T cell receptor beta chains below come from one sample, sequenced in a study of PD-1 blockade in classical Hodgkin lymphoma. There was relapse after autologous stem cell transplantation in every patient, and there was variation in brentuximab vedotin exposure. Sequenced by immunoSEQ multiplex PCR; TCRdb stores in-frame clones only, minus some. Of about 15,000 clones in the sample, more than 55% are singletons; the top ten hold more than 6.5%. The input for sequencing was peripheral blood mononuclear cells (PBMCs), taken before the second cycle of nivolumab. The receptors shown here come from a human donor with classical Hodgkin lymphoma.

The CDR3 bases are TGCGCCAGCAGCCTCCAGACAGTGCCCTACGAGCAGTACTTC. Translation: CASSLQTVPYEQYF. The chain has TRBV4-1 and TRBJ2-7; tentatively, D is TRBD1 (5 bases). Germline CDR1 is MGHRA and CDR2 is YSYEKL. This CDR3 contains 14 residues. V was shortened by 4 bases and J by 2 bases, with 12 bases between the two germline ends.

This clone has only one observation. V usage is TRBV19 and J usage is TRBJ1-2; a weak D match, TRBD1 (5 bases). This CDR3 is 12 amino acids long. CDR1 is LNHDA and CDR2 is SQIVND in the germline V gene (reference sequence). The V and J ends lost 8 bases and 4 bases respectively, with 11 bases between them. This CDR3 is CASVGQTYGYTF. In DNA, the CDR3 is TGTGCCAGTGTTGGACAAACCTATGGCTACACCTTC. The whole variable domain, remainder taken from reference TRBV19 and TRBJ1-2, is DGGITQSPKYLFRKEGQNVTLSCEQNLNHDAMYWYRQDPGQGLRLIYYSQIVNDFQKGDIAEGYSVSREKKESFPLTVTSAQKNPTAFYLCASVGQTYGYTFGSGTRLTVV.

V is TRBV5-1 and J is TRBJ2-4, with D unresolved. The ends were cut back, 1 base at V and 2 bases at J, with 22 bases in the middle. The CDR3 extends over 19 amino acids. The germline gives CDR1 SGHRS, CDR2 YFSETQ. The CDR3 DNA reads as TGCGCCAGCAGCTTGAGCGACTCTCCGTTTAGCCTTTCCAAAAACATTCAGTACTTC. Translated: CASSLSDSPFSLSKNIQYF.

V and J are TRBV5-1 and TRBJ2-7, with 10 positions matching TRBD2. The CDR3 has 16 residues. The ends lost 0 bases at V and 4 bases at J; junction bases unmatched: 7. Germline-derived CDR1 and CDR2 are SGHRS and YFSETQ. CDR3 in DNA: TGCGCCAGCAGCTTGGTGCCTAGCGGGGGCGTATACGAGCAGTACTTC. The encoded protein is CASSLVPSGGVYEQYF. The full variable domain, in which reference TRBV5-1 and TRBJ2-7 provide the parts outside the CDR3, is KAGVTQTPRYLIKTRGQQVTLSCSPISGHRSVSWYQQTPGQGLQFLFEYFSETQRNKGNFPGRFSGRQFSNSRSEMNVSTLELGDSALYLCASSLVPSGGVYEQYFGPGTRLTVT.

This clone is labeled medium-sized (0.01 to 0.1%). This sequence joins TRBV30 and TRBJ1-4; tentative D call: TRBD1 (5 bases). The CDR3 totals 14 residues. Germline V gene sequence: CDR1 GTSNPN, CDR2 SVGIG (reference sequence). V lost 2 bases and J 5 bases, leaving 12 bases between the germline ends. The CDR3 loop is CAWSPGTLNEKLFF. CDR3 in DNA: TGTGCCTGGAGTCCGGGGACGTTAAATGAAAAACTGTTTTTT. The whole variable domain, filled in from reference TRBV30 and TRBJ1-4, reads SQTIHQWPATLVQPVGSPLSLECTVEGTSNPNLYWYRQAAGRGLQLLFYSVGIGQISSEVPQNLSASRPQDRQFILSSKKLLLSDSGFYLCAWSPGTLNEKLFFGSGTQLSVL.

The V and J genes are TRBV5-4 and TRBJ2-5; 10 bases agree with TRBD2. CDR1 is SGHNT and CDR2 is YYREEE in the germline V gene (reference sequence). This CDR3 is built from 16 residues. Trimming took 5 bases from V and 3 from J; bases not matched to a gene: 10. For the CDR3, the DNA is TGTGCCAGCAGTTTCACCGGGACTAGCGAAAAAGAGACCCAGTACTTC. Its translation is CASSFTGTSEKETQYF.

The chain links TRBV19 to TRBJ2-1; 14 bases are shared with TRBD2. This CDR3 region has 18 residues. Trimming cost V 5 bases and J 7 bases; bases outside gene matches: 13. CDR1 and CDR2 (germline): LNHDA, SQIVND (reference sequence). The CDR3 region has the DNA TGTGCCAGTAGTGCCTCCGGGACTAGCGGGAGTGGTTGGAATGAGCAGTTCTTC. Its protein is CASSASGTSGSGWNEQFF.

The DNA of the CDR3 is TGTGCCAGCCGGGTAGGGTTCGGCAATCAGCCCCAGCATTTT. The encoded protein is CASRVGFGNQPQHF. This sequence joins TRBV27 and TRBJ1-5; D uncertain. Trimming stripped 8 bases from V and 2 bases from J, with 13 bases between. Per the germline V gene, CDR1 is MNHEY and CDR2 is SMNVEV (reference sequence). The CDR3 is made up of 14 amino acids.

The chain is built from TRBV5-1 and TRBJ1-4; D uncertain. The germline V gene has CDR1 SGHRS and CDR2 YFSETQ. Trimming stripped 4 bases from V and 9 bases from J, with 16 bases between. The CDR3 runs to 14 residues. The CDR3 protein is CASSPMGGSQKLFF. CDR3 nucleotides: TGCGCCAGCAGCCCCATGGGAGGGTCTCAAAAACTGTTTTTT.

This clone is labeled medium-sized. DNA of the CDR3: TGTGCCAGCAGCGCCCGTCTAGGCCGGGATGAGCAGTTCTTC. The encoded protein is CASSARLGRDEQFF. The chain has TRBV9 and TRBJ2-1; no clear D. The CDR3 has 14 amino acids. CDR1 is SGDLS, CDR2 YYNGEE, per germline. Trimming stripped 3 bases from V and 8 bases from J, with 15 bases between. Combining the CDR3 with reference TRBV9 and TRBJ2-1 gives the whole variable domain DSGVTQTPKHLITATGQRVTLRCSPRSGDLSVYWYQQSLDQGLQFLIQYYNGEERAKGNILERFSAQQFPDLHSELNLSSLELGDSALYFCASSARLGRDEQFFGPGTRLTVL.

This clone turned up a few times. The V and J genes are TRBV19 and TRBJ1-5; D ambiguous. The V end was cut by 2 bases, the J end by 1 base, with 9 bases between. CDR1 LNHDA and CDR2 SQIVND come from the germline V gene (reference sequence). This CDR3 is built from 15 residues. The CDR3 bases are TGTGCCAGTAGTATAAAAACTGCCAGCAATCAGCCCCAGCATTTT. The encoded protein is CASSIKTASNQPQHF. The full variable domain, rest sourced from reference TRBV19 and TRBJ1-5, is DGGITQSPKYLFRKEGQNVTLSCEQNLNHDAMYWYRQDPGQGLRLIYYSQIVNDFQKGDIAEGYSVSREKKESFPLTVTSAQKNPTAFYLCASSIKTASNQPQHFGDGTRLSIL.

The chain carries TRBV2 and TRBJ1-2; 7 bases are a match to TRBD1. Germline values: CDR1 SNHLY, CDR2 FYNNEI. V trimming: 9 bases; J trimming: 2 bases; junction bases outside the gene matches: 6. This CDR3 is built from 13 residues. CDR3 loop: CASQPGQNYGYTF. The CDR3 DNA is TGTGCCAGTCAGCCGGGACAGAACTATGGCTACACCTTC.

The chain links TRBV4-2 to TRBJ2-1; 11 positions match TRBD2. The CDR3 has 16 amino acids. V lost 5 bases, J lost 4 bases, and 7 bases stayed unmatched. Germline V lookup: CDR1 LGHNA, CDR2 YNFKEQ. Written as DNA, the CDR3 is TGTGCCAGCAGCAAATCCGGGACTAGCGGTTACAATGAGCAGTTCTTC. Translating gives CASSKSGTSGYNEQFF.

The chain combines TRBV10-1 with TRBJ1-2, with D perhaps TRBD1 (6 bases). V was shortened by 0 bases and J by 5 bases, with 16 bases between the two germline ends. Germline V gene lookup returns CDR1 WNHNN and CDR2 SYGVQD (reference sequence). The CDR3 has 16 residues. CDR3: CASSESVQDSVYGYTF. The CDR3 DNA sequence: TGCGCCAGCAGTGAGTCCGTTCAGGACAGTGTGTATGGCTACACCTTC.

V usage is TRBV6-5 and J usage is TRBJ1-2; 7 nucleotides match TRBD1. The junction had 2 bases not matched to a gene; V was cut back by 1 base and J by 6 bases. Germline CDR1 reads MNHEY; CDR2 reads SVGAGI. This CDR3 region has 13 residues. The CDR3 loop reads CASSYFTGDGYTF. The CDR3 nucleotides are TGTGCCAGCAGTTACTTCACAGGGGATGGCTACACCTTC.

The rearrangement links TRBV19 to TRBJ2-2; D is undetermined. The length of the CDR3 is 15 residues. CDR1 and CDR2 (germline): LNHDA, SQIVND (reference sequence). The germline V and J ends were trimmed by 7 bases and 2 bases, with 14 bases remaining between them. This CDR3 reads CASNPARQNTGELFF. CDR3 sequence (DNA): TGTGCCAGTAACCCAGCGAGACAAAACACCGGGGAGCTGTTTTTT.

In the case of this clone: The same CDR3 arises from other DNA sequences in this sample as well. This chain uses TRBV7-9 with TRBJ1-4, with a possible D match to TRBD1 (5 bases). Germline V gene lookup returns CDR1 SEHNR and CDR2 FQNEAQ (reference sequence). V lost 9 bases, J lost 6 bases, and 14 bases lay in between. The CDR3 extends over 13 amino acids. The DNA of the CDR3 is TGTGCCAGTAGCGGGGGGTACGATGAAAAACTGTTTTTT. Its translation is CASSGGYDEKLFF. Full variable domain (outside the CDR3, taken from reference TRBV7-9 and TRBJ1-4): DTGVSQNPRHKITKRGQNVTFRCDPISEHNRLYWYRQTLGQGPEFLTYFQNEAQLEKSRLLSDRFSAERPKGSFSTLEIQRTEQGDSAMYLCASSGGYDEKLFFGSGTQLSVL.

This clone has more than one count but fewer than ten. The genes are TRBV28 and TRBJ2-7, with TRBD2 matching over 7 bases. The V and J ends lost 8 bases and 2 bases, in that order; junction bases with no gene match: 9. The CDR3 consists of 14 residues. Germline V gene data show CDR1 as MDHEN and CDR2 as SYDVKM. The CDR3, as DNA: TGTGCCAGCGTCTCCGGACTAGGGGCCTACGAGCAGTACTTC. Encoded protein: CASVSGLGAYEQYF.

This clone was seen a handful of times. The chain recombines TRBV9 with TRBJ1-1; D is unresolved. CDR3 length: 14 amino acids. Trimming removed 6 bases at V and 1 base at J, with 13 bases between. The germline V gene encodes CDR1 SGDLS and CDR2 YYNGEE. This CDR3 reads CASTPTDGNTEAFF. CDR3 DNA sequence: TGTGCCAGCACCCCTACCGACGGGAACACTGAAGCTTTCTTT.

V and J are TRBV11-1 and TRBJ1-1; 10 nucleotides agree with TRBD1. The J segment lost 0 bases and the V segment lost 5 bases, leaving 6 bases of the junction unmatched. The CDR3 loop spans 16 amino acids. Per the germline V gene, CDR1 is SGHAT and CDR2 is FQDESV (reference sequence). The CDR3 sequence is CASSPRQGALNTEAFF. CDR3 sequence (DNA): TGTGCCAGCAGCCCGCGACAGGGGGCTCTGAACACTGAAGCTTTCTTT. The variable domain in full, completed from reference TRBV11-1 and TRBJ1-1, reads EAEVAQSPRYKITEKSQAVAFWCDPISGHATLYWYRQILGQGPELLVQFQDESVVDDSQLPKDRFSAERLKGVDSTLKIQPAELGDSAMYLCASSPRQGALNTEAFFGQGTRLTVV.

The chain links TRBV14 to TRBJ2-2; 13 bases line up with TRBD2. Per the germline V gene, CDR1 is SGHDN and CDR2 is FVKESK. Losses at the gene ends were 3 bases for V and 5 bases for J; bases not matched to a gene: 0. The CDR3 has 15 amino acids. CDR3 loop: CASSQGLAGTGELFF. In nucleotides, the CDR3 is TGTGCCAGCAGCCAGGGACTAGCGGGAACCGGGGAGCTGTTTTTT.

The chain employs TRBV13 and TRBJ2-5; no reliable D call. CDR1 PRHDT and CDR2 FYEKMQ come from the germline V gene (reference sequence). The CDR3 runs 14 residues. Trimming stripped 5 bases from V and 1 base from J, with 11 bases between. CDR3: CASSLRRSQETQYF. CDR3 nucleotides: TGTGCCAGCAGCCTAAGACGTAGCCAAGAGACCCAGTACTTC.

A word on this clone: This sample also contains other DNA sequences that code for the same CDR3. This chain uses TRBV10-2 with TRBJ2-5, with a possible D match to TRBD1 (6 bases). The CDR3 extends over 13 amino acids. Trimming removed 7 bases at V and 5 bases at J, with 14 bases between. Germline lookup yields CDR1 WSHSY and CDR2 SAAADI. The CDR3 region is CASTLDRWETQYF. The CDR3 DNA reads TGCGCCAGCACCCTGGACAGATGGGAGACCCAGTACTTC.